The 17 T cell receptor beta chains given below trace back to one sample, sequenced in a study of blood T cell repertoires in COVID-19. Sequenced by immunoSEQ multiplex PCR; TCRdb stores in-frame clones only, minus some. The data hold approximately 380,000 clones, with about 89% observed a single time. Source material: PBMCs or T cells enriched from blood (not recorded which). The origin of the receptors is a woman in her thirties or forties who had been exposed to COVID-19.

The chain couples TRBV13 to TRBJ2-7; 8 bases map to TRBD1. CDR1 is PRHDT and CDR2 is FYEKMQ in the germline V gene (reference sequence). Trimming removed 8 bases from V and 3 bases from J; junction bases left unmatched: 15. This CDR3 is built from 16 residues. The CDR3 region is CASGLAWRTGNYEQYF. The CDR3 coding sequence is TGTGCCAGCGGATTAGCCTGGAGGACAGGGAACTACGAGCAGTACTTC.

The gene calls are TRBV30 and TRBJ1-2; possible D gene TRBD1, 6 bases. Trimming left V 0 bases short and J 8 bases short, with 22 bases between. This CDR3 region has 16 residues. Per the germline V gene, CDR1 is GTSNPN and CDR2 is SVGIG (reference sequence). In DNA form, the CDR3 reads TGTGCCTGGAGTGTATCCACCCCTCTGGGGGCTCGCGGCTACACCTTC. The encoded protein is CAWSVSTPLGARGYTF.

The chain has TRBV11-2 and TRBJ1-3; 8 bases align to TRBD1. V shed 5 bases, J shed 4 bases, and the junction held 10 bases outside the gene matches. The germline CDR1 and CDR2 sequences are SGHAT and FQNNGV. This CDR3 spans 16 amino acids. The CDR3 reads CASSLTDRVWGNTIYF. The CDR3 DNA reads as TGTGCCAGCAGCCTAACGGACAGGGTCTGGGGAAACACCATATATTTT.

The chain couples TRBV19 to TRBJ1-4; 8 positions match TRBD1. Germline CDR1 is LNHDA and CDR2 is SQIVND (reference sequence). Losses at the gene ends were 4 bases for V and 1 base for J; bases not matched to a gene: 2. This CDR3 comprises 15 residues. CDR3 nucleotides: TGTGCCAGTAGTACACAGGGGGGAACTAATGAAAAACTGTTTTTT. This gives the protein CASSTQGGTNEKLFF.

This clone was picked up one time. The V gene is TRBV6-2 or TRBV6-3, the J gene TRBJ1-2; D remains unclear. CDR3 length equals 13 residues. V lost 2 bases, J lost 5 bases, and 9 bases lay in between. CDR1 is MNHEY, CDR2 SVGEGT, per germline. Here the CDR3 reads CASSYQHVYGYTF. The CDR3 nucleotides read TGTGCCAGCAGTTACCAACACGTGTATGGCTACACCTTC.

In this sample, this clone turned up once. The chain carries TRBV5-1 and TRBJ2-3; D might be TRBD2 (6 bases). This CDR3 has 17 residues. Between the trimmed V and J ends, which lost 1 base and 2 bases, there was a span of 17 bases. Germline CDR1 is SGHRS and CDR2 is YFSETQ. This CDR3 reads CASSLLPGVGNTDTQYF. The CDR3 DNA is TGCGCCAGCAGCTTGTTGCCGGGGGTAGGAAACACAGATACGCAGTATTTT.

The chain links TRBV3-1 (or the pseudogene TRBV3-2) to TRBJ1-2; D call uncertain. Germline V gene sequence: CDR1 LGHDT, CDR2 YNNKEL (reference sequence). V was pared by 4 bases and J by 6 bases, with 15 bases between. This CDR3 has 14 residues. The CDR3 DNA is TGTGCCAGCAGCCCCTCCGGGGTTCCCCATGGCTACACCTTC. Protein product: CASSPSGVPHGYTF.

This rearrangement joins TRBV14 to TRBJ1-2; D might be TRBD1 (5 bases). With 7 bases removed from V and 2 bases from J, the gap between germline ends came to 17 bases. The CDR3 extends over 15 amino acids. Germline lookup yields CDR1 SGHDN and CDR2 FVKESK. The CDR3 loop reads CASKGHGSLNYGYTF. DNA of the CDR3: TGTGCCAGCAAGGGGCATGGTAGTCTGAACTATGGCTACACCTTC.

The chain couples TRBV7-8 to TRBJ1-4; the match to TRBD1 covers 7 bases. The CDR3 spans 14 residues. CDR1 is SGHVS, CDR2 FQNEAQ, per germline. Trimming took 2 bases from V and 4 from J; bases not matched to a gene: 1. CDR3 DNA: TGTGCCAGCAGCTTAAGGGACAGTAATGAAAAACTGTTTTTT. Its translation: CASSLRDSNEKLFF. The full variable domain, completed using reference TRBV7-8 and TRBJ1-4, is GAGVSQSPRYKVAKRGQDVALRCDPISGHVSLFWYQQALGQGPEFLTYFQNEAQLDKSGLPSDRFFAERPEGSVSTLKIQRTQQEDSAVYLCASSLRDSNEKLFFGSGTQLSVL.

The rearrangement joins TRBV5-4 to TRBJ1-1; the match to TRBD1 covers 7 bases. J was trimmed by 0 bases and V by 3 bases; bases with no gene match: 2. Germline loops: CDR1 SGHNT, CDR2 YYREEE (reference sequence). There are 14 residues in the CDR3. The CDR3: CASSSQGMNTEAFF. CDR3 DNA sequence: TGTGCCAGCAGCTCACAGGGGATGAACACTGAAGCTTTCTTT. Complete variable domain (other parts from reference TRBV5-4 and TRBJ1-1): ETGVTQSPTHLIKTRGQQVTLRCSSQSGHNTVSWYQQALGQGPQFIFQYYREEENGRGNFPPRFSGLQFPNYSSELNVNALELDDSALYLCASSSQGMNTEAFFGQGTRLTVV.

This clone was observed once. This rearrangement joins TRBV29-1 to TRBJ2-3; possibly TRBD2 for D (6 bases). V gave up 0 bases and J gave up 2 bases, with 18 bases separating them. Germline CDR1 and CDR2: SQVTM and ANQGSEA. This CDR3 region has 17 residues. CDR3 in amino acids: CSVEDLGGPSPTDTQYF. The CDR3 region has the DNA TGCAGCGTTGAAGACCTGGGGGGACCAAGCCCCACAGATACGCAGTATTTT.

This rearrangement joins TRBV29-1 to TRBJ1-1; a weak D match, TRBD1 (6 bases). The germline CDR1 and CDR2 sequences are SQVTM and ANQGSEA. The CDR3 consists of 12 residues. Trimming removed 6 bases from V and 7 bases from J, with 15 bases in between. The CDR3, as DNA: TGCAGCGTCCGGGGGGGCCAGAATGAAGCTTTCTTT. This sequence encodes CSVRGGQNEAFF.

The chain combines TRBV30 with TRBJ2-3, with 9 positions matching TRBD2. V was clipped by 1 base and J by 1 base; unmatched bases: 6. From germline, CDR1 is GTSNPN and CDR2 SVGIG (reference sequence). The CDR3 totals 16 residues. CDR3 sequence reads: CAWSGVAGVGTDTQYF. Here the CDR3 DNA reads TGTGCCTGGAGTGGGGTAGCGGGGGTCGGCACAGATACGCAGTATTTT.

The chain couples TRBV5-1 to TRBJ1-1; unclear D gene. The V gene's germline CDR1 is SGHRS and CDR2 YFSETQ. V dropped 3 bases and J dropped 2 bases, with 11 bases sitting between them. This CDR3 region has 14 residues. In DNA, the CDR3 is TGCGCCAGCAGCTCGGGAGCCGTCAACACTGAAGCTTTCTTT. Its protein product is CASSSGAVNTEAFF.

V is TRBV3-1 (or the pseudogene TRBV3-2) and J is TRBJ2-4; 8 positions match TRBD1. The CDR3 totals 14 residues. Germline CDR1 is LGHDT and CDR2 is YNNKEL (reference sequence). Trimming removed 1 base from V and 13 bases from J; junction bases left unmatched: 9. The CDR3: CASSQVGQGASQYF. CDR3 DNA sequence: TGTGCCAGCAGCCAAGTCGGTCAGGGGGCAAGCCAGTACTTC.

The rearrangement uses TRBV9 and TRBJ1-4, with D hard to call. V gave up 3 bases and J gave up 5 bases, with 11 bases separating them. CDR3 size: 14 residues. Germline CDR1 and CDR2: SGDLS and YYNGEE. Here the CDR3 DNA reads TGTGCCAGCAGCGCCGATGTTGCGAATGAAAAACTGTTTTTT. Its protein is CASSADVANEKLFF. Filled out from reference TRBV9 and TRBJ1-4, the complete variable domain reads DSGVTQTPKHLITATGQRVTLRCSPRSGDLSVYWYQQSLDQGLQFLIQYYNGEERAKGNILERFSAQQFPDLHSELNLSSLELGDSALYFCASSADVANEKLFFGSGTQLSVL.

V usage is TRBV4-3 and J usage is TRBJ1-1, with TRBD1 identical over 7 bases. The CDR3 sequence is 18 residues long. From germline, CDR1 is LGHNA and CDR2 YSLEER. With 4 bases clipped from V and 0 bases from J, the junction kept 14 bases outside the gene matches. Written as DNA, the CDR3 is TGCGCCAGCAGCCTCCTCATGGGGGGACAGCAGATGAACACTGAAGCTTTCTTT. Protein sequence: CASSLLMGGQQMNTEAFF.